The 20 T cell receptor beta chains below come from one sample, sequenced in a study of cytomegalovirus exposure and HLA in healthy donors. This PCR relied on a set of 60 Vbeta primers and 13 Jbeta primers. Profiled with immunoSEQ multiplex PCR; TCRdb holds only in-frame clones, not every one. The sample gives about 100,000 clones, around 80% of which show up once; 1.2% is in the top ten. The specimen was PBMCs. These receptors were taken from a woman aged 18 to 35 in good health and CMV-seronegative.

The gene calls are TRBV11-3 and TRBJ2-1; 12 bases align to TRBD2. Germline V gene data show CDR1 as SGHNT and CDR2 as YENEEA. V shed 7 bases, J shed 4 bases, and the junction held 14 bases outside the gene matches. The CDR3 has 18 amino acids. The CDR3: CASKLRLAGGLQYNEQFF. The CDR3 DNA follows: TGTGCCAGCAAATTGAGGCTAGCGGGAGGGCTTCAATACAATGAGCAGTTCTTC.

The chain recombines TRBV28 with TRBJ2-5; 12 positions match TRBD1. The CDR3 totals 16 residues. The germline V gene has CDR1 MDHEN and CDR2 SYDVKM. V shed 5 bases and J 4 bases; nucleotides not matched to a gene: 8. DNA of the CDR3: TGTGCCAGCAGTCCTCCGGGACAGGGGGCTCGAGAGACCCAGTACTTC. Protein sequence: CASSPPGQGARETQYF.

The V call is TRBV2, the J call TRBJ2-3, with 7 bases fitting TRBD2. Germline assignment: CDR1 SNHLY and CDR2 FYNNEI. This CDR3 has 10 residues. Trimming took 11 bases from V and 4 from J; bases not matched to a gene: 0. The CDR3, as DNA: TGTGCCGGGGGGGCAGATACGCAGTATTTT. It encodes CAGGADTQYF.

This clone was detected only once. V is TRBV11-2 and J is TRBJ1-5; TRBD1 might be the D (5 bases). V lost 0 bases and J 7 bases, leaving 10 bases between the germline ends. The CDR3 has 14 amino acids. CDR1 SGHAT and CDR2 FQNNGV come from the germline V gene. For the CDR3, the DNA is TGTGCCAGCAGCTTAGATTACAGGAACCAGCCCCAGCATTTT. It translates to CASSLDYRNQPQHF.

The DNA of the CDR3 is TGTGCCAGTAGTATAGACATGCGAGACACCGGGGAGCTGTTTTTT. Residues: CASSIDMRDTGELFF. This chain links TRBV19 with TRBJ2-2; no clear D. CDR1 is LNHDA and CDR2 is SQIVND in the germline V gene (reference sequence). V dropped 0 bases and J dropped 3 bases, with 8 bases sitting between them. The length of the CDR3 is 15 residues. Full variable domain (remainder filled in from reference TRBV19 and TRBJ2-2): DGGITQSPKYLFRKEGQNVTLSCEQNLNHDAMYWYRQDPGQGLRLIYYSQIVNDFQKGDIAEGYSVSREKKESFPLTVTSAQKNPTAFYLCASSIDMRDTGELFFGEGSRLTVL.

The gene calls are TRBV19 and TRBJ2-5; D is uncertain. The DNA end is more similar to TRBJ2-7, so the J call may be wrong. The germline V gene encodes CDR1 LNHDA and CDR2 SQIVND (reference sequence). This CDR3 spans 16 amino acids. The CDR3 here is CASLAVSSPVSYEQYF. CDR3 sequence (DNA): TGTGCCAGTTTGGCAGTTTCTAGTCCAGTCTCCTACGAGCAGTACTTC.

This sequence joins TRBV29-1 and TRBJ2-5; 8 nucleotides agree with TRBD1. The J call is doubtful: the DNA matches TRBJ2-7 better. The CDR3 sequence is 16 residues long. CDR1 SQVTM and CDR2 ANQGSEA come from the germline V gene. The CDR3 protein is CSVEDRGRWQTYEQYF. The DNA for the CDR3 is TGCAGCGTTGAAGACAGGGGGCGTTGGCAGACCTACGAGCAGTACTTC.

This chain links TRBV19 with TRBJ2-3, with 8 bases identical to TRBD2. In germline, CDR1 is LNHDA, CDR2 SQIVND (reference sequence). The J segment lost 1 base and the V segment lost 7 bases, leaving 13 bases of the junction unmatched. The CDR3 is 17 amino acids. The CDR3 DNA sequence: TGTGCCAGTACGGGAGGGCTAGCGCATTACGGCACAGATACGCAGTATTTT. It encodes CASTGGLAHYGTDTQYF.

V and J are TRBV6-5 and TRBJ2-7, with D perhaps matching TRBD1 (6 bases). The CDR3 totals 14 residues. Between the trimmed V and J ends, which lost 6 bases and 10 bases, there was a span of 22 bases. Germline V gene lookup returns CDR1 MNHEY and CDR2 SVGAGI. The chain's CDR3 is CASSLTGRDYGQYF. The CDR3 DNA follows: TGTGCCAGCAGCCTGACAGGACGTGACTACGGTCAGTACTTC.

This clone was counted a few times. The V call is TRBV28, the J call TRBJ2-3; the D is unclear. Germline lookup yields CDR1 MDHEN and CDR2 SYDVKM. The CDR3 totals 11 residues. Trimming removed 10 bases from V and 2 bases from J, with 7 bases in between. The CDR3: CATTNTDTQYF. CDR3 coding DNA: TGTGCCACCACAAACACAGATACGCAGTATTTT.

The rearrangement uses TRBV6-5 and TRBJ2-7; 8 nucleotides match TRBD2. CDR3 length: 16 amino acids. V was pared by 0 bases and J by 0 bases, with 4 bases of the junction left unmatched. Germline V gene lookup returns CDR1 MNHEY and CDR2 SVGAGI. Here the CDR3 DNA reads TGTGCCAGCAGTTACTCCCCCGGGGGGGACTCCTACGAGCAGTACTTC. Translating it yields CASSYSPGGDSYEQYF.

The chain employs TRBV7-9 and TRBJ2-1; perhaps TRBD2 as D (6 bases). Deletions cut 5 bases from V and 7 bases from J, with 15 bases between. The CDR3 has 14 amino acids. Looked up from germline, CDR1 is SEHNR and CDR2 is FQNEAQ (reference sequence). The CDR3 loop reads CASSVGTGWNEQFF. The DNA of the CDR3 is TGTGCCAGCAGCGTCGGGACTGGGTGGAATGAGCAGTTCTTC.

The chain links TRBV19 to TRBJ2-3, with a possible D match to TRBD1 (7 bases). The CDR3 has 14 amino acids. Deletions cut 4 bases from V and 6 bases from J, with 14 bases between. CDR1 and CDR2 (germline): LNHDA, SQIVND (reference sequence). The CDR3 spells CASSNDRDLDTQYF. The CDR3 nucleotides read TGTGCCAGTAGTAATGACAGGGACTTGGATACGCAGTATTTT.

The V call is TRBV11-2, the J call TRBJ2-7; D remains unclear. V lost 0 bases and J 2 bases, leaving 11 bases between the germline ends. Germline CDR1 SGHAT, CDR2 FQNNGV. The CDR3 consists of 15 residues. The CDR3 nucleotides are TGTGCCAGCAGCTTAGATCCCGCAGGTGCCTACGAGCAGTACTTC. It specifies CASSLDPAGAYEQYF. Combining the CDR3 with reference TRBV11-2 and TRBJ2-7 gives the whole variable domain EAGVAQSPRYKIIEKRQSVAFWCNPISGHATLYWYQQILGQGPKLLIQFQNNGVVDDSQLPKDRFSAERLKGVDSTLKIQPAKLEDSAVYLCASSLDPAGAYEQYFGPGTRLTVT.

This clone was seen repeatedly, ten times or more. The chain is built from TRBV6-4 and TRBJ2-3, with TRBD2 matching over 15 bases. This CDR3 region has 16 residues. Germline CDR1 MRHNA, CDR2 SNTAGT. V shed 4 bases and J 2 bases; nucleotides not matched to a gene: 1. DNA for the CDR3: TGTGCCAGCAGTGGGACTAGCGGGGGGGCCACAGATACGCAGTATTTT. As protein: CASSGTSGGATDTQYF.

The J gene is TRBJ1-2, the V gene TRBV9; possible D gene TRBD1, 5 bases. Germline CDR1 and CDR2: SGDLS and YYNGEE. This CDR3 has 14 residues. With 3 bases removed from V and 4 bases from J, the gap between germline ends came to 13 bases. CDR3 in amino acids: CASSEYKGAYGYTF. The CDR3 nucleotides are TGTGCCAGCAGCGAGTATAAAGGGGCCTATGGCTACACCTTC.

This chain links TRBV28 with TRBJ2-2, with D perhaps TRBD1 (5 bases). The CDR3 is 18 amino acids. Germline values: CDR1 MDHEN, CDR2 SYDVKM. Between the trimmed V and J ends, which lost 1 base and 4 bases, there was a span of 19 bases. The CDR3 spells CASSLYPTGRIGTGELFF. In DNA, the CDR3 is TGTGCCAGCAGTTTATATCCTACAGGAAGGATCGGCACCGGGGAGCTGTTTTTT.

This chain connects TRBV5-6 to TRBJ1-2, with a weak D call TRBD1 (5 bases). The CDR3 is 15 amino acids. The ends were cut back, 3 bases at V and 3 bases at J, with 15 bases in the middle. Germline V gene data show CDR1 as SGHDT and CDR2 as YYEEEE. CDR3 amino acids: CASSSTGRIYYGYTF. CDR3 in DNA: TGTGCCAGCAGCTCTACAGGTAGGATCTACTATGGCTACACCTTC.

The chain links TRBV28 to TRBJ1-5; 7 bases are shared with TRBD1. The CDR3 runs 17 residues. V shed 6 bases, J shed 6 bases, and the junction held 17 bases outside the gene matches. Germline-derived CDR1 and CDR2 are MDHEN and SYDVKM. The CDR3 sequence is CASSASSRQGGSQPQHF. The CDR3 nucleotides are TGTGCCAGCAGCGCTTCCTCACGACAGGGTGGTTCTCAGCCCCAGCATTTT.

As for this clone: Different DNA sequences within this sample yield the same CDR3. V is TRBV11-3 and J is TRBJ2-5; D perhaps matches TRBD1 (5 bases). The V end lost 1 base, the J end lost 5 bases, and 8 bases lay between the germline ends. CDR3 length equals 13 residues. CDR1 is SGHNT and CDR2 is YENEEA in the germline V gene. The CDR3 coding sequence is TGTGCCAGCAGCTTAGGCCAGGGTGAGACCCAGTACTTC. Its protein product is CASSLGQGETQYF.